This T cell receptor beta chain is from a study of response to subunit inactivated influenza vaccine. The study's findings and limits: The authors offered the suggestion that each seasonal influenza vaccination recruits few new T cells.

TCRdb reprocessed the RT-PCR reads via MiXCR and lists one record per CDR3 protein. Of under 850,000 distinct CDR3 sequences listed, about 18% are singletons. As for this clonotype: Its matching antigen is unknown.

Sequenced material: PBMCs from blood, taken around 5 days after vaccination. This TCR derives from a man aged 45-65 years who received an inactivated influenza vaccine.

This chain's CDR3 is CASSFEYRGRDEQFF. The CDR3 DNA reads TGCGCCAGCAGCTTCGAGTACAGGGGGCGGGATGAGCAGTTCTTC. This chain links TRBV5-1 with TRBJ2-1, with TRBD1 identical over 9 bases. This CDR3 spans 15 amino acids. V was clipped by 2 bases and J by 8 bases; unmatched bases: 8. Germline assignment: CDR1 SGHRS and CDR2 YFSETQ.